The rows below give T cell receptor beta chains drawn from one sample of a study of T cells in Graves' hyperthyroidism and ophthalmopathy. TCRdb reprocessed the multiplex PCR reads with MiXCR, giving one entry per CDR3 protein. The repertoire holds a few hundred thousand distinct CDR3 sequences, with more than 13% as singletons. The sequencing input was blood. The receptors originated from a woman in her 30s with Graves' hyperthyroidism. CDR3s include the opening cysteine and the closing phenylalanine or tryptophan. A D gene is named only where the DNA matches it firmly. Where a row states a size, it is once, few, many or the class of an expanded clone; other rows omit it.

J gene | V gene | D gene | clone size | CDR3 protein | CDR3 DNA
TRBJ1-1 | TRBV5-6 | NA | many | CASSTDVNRELDTEAFF | TGTGCCAGCAGCACGGACGTCAACAGGGAGTTGGACACTGAAGCTTTCTTT
TRBJ1-5 | TRBV19 | NA | NA | CASSKDLGQPQHF | TGTGCCAGTAGTAAGGATCTCGGGCAGCCCCAGCATTTT
TRBJ2-1 | TRBV5-1 | TRBD2 | many | CASSLEEAGSYNEQFF | TGCGCCAGCAGCTTGGAGGAAGCGGGAAGCTACAATGAGCAGTTCTTC
TRBJ1-1 | TRBV28 | NA | many | CASLSLTNTEAFF | TGTGCCAGCCTTAGCCTGACGAACACTGAAGCTTTCTTT
TRBJ2-7 | TRBV29-1 | NA | NA | CSVEQGYNEQYF | TGCAGCGTTGAGCAGGGGTACAATGAGCAGTACTTC
TRBJ1-5 | TRBV28 | NA | many | CASSFFGLGEQPQHF | TGTGCCAGCAGTTTTTTCGGCCTTGGTGAGCAGCCCCAGCATTTT
TRBJ2-7 | TRBV12-3/TRBV12-4 | TRBD2 | NA | CASSLESWRELYEQYF | TGTGCCAGCAGTTTGGAGAGCTGGCGGGAGCTTTACGAGCAGTACTTC
TRBJ1-4 | TRBV28 | NA | NA | CASSPPRGRANEKLFF | TGTGCCAGCAGCCCCCCCAGGGGCAGGGCTAATGAAAAACTGTTTTTT
TRBJ2-1 | TRBV12-3/TRBV12-4 | TRBD2 | few | CASSFGGGDEQLF | TGTGCCAGCAGTTTCGGGGGGGGCGATGAGCAGCTCTTC
TRBJ2-6 | TRBV3-1 | NA | few | CASSEDSSAGANVLTF | TGTGCCAGCAGCGAAGATAGTAGTGCGGGGGCCAACGTCCTGACTTTC
TRBJ1-5 | TRBV3-1 | NA | few | CASSQDTRAYSKHF | TGTGCCAGCAGCCAAGATACGAGGGCTTATTCCAAGCATTTT
TRBJ2-6 | TRBV4-2 | TRBD1 | NA | CASSHSGQPPSGANVLTF | TGTGCCAGCAGCCATTCGGGACAGCCACCGTCTGGGGCCAACGTCCTGACTTTC
TRBJ2-1 | TRBV7-9 | NA | NA | CASSLAQWSPYNEQFF | TGTGCCAGCAGCTTAGCCCAATGGAGCCCTTACAATGAGCAGTTCTTC
TRBJ1-3 | TRBV9 | NA | few | CASSAADNTGFGNTIYF | TGTGCCAGCAGCGCCGCGGACAACACAGGGTTTGGAAACACCATATATTTT
TRBJ1-3 | TRBV15 | TRBD1 | NA | CATSDGTGMHTIYF | TGTGCCACCAGCGACGGGACAGGGATGCACACCATATATTTT
TRBJ2-2 | TRBV18 | NA | few | CASSPRSRATGELFF | TGTGCCAGCTCACCACGGTCCCGTGCCACCGGGGAGCTGTTTTTT
TRBJ2-2 | TRBV20-1 | TRBD1 | NA | CSARDIQGDTGELFF | TGCAGTGCTAGAGATATTCAGGGGGACACCGGGGAGCTGTTTTTT
TRBJ1-1 | TRBV7-3 | NA | few | CASSLGGGAQNTEAFF | TGTGCCAGCAGCTTAGGGGGAGGGGCTCAGAACACTGAAGCTTTCTTT
TRBJ2-1 | TRBV6-1 | TRBD2 | many | CASRRLAGEQHEQFF | TGTGCCAGCAGAAGACTAGCGGGAGAACAGCATGAGCAGTTCTTC
TRBJ2-3 | TRBV18 | NA | many | CASSPPSDPGLTDTQYF | TGTGCCAGCTCACCACCTAGCGATCCGGGGCTCACAGATACGCAGTATTTT
TRBJ2-1 | TRBV11-2 | NA | many | CASSLEVGDLYNEQFF | TGTGCCAGCAGCTTAGAGGTGGGAGATCTCTACAATGAGCAGTTCTTC
TRBJ1-1 | TRBV3-1 | TRBD1 | NA | CANSPGTGDTEAFF | TGTGCCAACAGTCCCGGGACAGGGGACACTGAAGCTTTCTTT
TRBJ2-2 | TRBV18 | NA | NA | CASSPNIGDLTGELFF | TGTGCCAGCTCACCAAATATCGGGGACCTAACCGGGGAGCTGTTTTTT
TRBJ2-1 | TRBV20-1 | TRBD2 | many | CSATGTSNEQFF | TGCAGTGCAACCGGGACTAGCAATGAGCAGTTCTTC
TRBJ2-1 | TRBV3-1 | TRBD1 | NA | CASAPRTGASSEQFF | TGTGCCAGCGCCCCGAGGACAGGGGCGTCAAGTGAGCAGTTCTTC
TRBJ2-1 | TRBV24-1 | TRBD1 | many | CATSDPGTGANEQFF | TGTGCCACCAGTGATCCCGGGACAGGGGCCAATGAGCAGTTCTTC
TRBJ2-3 | TRBV7-2 | TRBD2 | many | CASSLGGLAGAGDTQYF | TGTGCCAGCAGCTTAGGGGGACTAGCGGGAGCAGGAGATACGCAGTATTTT
TRBJ2-1 | TRBV12-3/TRBV12-4 | TRBD2 | NA | CASSRTSGRFDEQFF | TGTGCCAGCAGTAGGACTAGCGGGAGGTTCGATGAGCAGTTCTTC
TRBJ2-5 | TRBV28 | NA | NA | CANSLNKETQYF | TGTGCCAACAGTTTAAATAAAGAGACCCAGTACTTC
TRBJ1-5 | TRBV30 | NA | many | CAWSGVTNDQPQHF | TGTGCCTGGAGCGGGGTCACCAACGATCAGCCCCAGCATTTT
TRBJ2-2 | TRBV20-1 | TRBD2 | NA | CSASPAGGTNTGELFF | TGCAGTGCTAGTCCAGCGGGAGGGACGAACACCGGGGAGCTGTTTTTT
TRBJ2-1 | TRBV5-1 | NA | few | CASSNGGGSEQFF | TGCGCCAGCAGCAATGGGGGGGGCAGTGAGCAGTTCTTC
TRBJ2-7 | TRBV19 | NA | NA | CASSIAKTGYEQYF | TGTGCCAGTAGTATAGCTAAGACGGGCTACGAGCAGTACTTC
TRBJ2-7 | TRBV7-9 | TRBD1 | NA | CASSLVTGGPRGEQYF | TGTGCCAGCAGCTTGGTAACAGGGGGCCCCCGTGGGGAGCAGTACTTC
TRBJ2-1 | TRBV7-2 | NA | many | CASSLAAVVHEQFF | TGTGCCAGCAGCTTAGCGGCAGTTGTCCATGAGCAGTTCTTC
TRBJ2-7 | TRBV20-1 | TRBD2 | many | CSARVLGREYEQYF | TGCAGTGCTAGAGTACTCGGGAGGGAATACGAGCAGTACTTC
TRBJ1-2 | TRBV3-1 | TRBD1 | many | CASSQDSGTANGYTF | TGTGCCAGCAGCCAAGATTCCGGGACAGCGAATGGCTACACCTTC
TRBJ2-1 | TRBV18 | TRBD2 | many | CASSPGLAGDYNEQFF | TGTGCCAGCTCACCGGGACTAGCGGGAGACTACAATGAGCAGTTCTTC
TRBJ2-5 | TRBV24-1 | TRBD1 | few | CATSDPGTGQETQYF | TGTGCCACCAGTGATCCGGGGACAGGGCAAGAGACCCAGTACTTC
TRBJ2-1 | TRBV4-1 | TRBD2 | NA | CASSQVRAGVLGEQFF | TGCGCCAGCAGCCAAGTGCGAGCGGGAGTTTTGGGCGAGCAGTTCTTC
TRBJ2-7 | TRBV20-1 | NA | once | CSAKPVPEQYF | TGCAGTGCCAAGCCAGTTCCCGAGCAGTACTTC
TRBJ1-1 | TRBV5-4 | NA | NA | CASSLPGNAEAFF | TGTGCCAGCAGCTTACCAGGGAACGCTGAAGCTTTCTTT